The clone carrying this TCR beta chain has a handful of counts. Its specificity is unknown. This CDR3 has 15 residues. The V and J ends lost 0 bases and 1 base respectively, with 9 bases between them. Germline V gene data show CDR1 as LNHNV and CDR2 as YYDKDF (reference sequence). The data are from a study of CD8 T cells in ankylosing spondylitis. Findings of the study overall: Clones linked with disease were CD8+ and fairly uncommon in the peripheral blood. Previous work reported some of these motif variants in the synovial fluid and blood of reactive arthritis. Ankylosing spondylitis blood appeared to carry a characteristic TCR beta motif of several highly homologous variants. Matched ankylosing spondylitis synovial fluid reportedly showed significant enrichment of disease-linked clones.

For TCR beta, libraries came from quantitative 5'-RACE with molecular barcodes. TCRdb itself ran the 5' RACE reads through MiXCR, one entry per CDR3 protein. The repertoire consists of a few hundred thousand distinct CDR3 sequences, with 20% to 25% occurring once and the leading ten covering around 16%. This receptor was taken from a male donor with ankylosing spondylitis. This rearrangement joins TRBV15 to TRBJ2-5; D is ambiguous. Sequencing input: blood, either unsorted or a sorted T cell fraction (not recorded which). CDR3 coding DNA: TGTGCCACCAGCAGAGATGGGCACCTCCAAGAGACCCAGTACTTC. Its protein product is CATSRDGHLQETQYF. The full variable domain, its missing parts supplied by reference TRBV15 and TRBJ2-5, is DAMVIQNPRYQVTQFGKPVTLSCSQTLNHNVMYWYQQKSSQAPKLLFHYYDKDFNNEADTPDNFQSRRPNTSFCFLDIRSPGLGDTAMYLCATSRDGHLQETQYFGPGTRLLVL.